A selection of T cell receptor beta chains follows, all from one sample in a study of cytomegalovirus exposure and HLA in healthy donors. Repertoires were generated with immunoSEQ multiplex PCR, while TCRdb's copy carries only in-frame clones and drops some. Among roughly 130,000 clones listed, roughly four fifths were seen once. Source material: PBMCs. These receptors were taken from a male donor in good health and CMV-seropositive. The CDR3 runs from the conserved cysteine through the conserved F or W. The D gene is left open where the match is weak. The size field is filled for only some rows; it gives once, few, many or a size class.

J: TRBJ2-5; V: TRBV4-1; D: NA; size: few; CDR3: CASSRKRAAQETQYF; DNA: TGCGCCAGCAGCCGAAAGCGGGCCGCCCAAGAGACCCAGTACTTC
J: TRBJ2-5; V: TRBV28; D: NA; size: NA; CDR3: CASRWVGDQETQYF; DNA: TGTGCCAGCAGGTGGGTCGGGGACCAAGAGACCCAGTACTTC
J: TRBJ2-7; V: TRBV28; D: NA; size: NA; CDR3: CASRSTSSSYEQYF; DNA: TGTGCCAGCAGGTCAACTAGTTCCTCCTACGAGCAGTACTTC
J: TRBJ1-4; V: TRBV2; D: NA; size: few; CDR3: CASSGQFSNEKLFF; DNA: TGTGCCAGCAGCGGACAGTTTTCTAATGAAAAACTGTTTTTT
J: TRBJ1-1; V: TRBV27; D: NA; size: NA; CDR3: CASSLPDTKAFF; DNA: TGTGCCAGCAGTTTACCCGACACGAAAGCTTTCTTT
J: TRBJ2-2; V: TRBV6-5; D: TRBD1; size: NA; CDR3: CASSPQGAGELFF; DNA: TGTGCCAGCAGCCCTCAGGGGGCCGGGGAGCTGTTTTTT
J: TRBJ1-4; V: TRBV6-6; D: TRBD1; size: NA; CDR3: CASSYGGQGTEKLFF; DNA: TGTGCCAGCAGTTACGGGGGACAGGGAACTGAAAAACTGTTTTTT
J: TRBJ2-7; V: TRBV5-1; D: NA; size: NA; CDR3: CASSSTGLTSYEQYF; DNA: TGCGCCAGCAGCTCGACTGGGCTGACTAGCTACGAGCAGTACTTC
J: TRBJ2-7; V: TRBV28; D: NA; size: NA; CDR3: CASSPYPGPRGYEQYF; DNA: TGTGCCAGCAGTCCCTATCCCGGGCCCAGGGGCTACGAGCAGTACTTC
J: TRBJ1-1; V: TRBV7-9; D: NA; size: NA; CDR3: CASSFEGNTEAFF; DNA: TGTGCCAGCAGCTTTGAGGGGAACACTGAAGCTTTCTTT
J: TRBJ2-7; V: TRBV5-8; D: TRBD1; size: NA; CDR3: CASSLDYGTGSYEQYF; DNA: TGTGCCAGCAGCTTGGATTATGGGACAGGGTCCTACGAGCAGTACTTC
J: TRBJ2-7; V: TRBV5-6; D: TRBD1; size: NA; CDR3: CASSLVGGEGTGYEQYF; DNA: TGTGCCAGCAGCTTGGTTGGAGGGGAAGGGACAGGCTACGAGCAGTACTTC
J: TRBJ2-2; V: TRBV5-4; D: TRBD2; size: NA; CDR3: CASSSPRGGGNAGELFF; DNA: TGTGCCAGCAGCTCTCCCCGGGGGGGCGGAAACGCCGGGGAGCTGTTTTTT
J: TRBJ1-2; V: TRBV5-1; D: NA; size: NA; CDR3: CASSFEVGYGYTF; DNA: TGCGCCAGCAGCTTCGAGGTAGGCTATGGCTACACCTTC
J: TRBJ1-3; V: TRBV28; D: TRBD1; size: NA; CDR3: CASSPGQIGNTIYF; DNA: TGTGCCAGCAGTCCGGGACAGATTGGAAACACCATATATTTT